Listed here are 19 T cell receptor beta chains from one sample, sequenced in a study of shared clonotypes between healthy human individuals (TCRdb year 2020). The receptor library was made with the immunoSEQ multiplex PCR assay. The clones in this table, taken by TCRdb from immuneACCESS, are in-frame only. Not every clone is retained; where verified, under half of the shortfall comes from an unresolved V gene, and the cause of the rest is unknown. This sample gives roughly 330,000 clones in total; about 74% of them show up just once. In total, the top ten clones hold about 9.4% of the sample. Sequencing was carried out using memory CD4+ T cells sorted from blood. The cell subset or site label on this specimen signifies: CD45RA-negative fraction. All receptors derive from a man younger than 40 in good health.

The chain's CDR3 is CASSALSSYNEQFF. The CDR3 DNA reads TGTGCCAGCAGCGCATTAAGCTCCTACAATGAGCAGTTCTTC. The rearrangement links TRBV9 to TRBJ2-1, with D unresolved. Trimming pared 3 bases from V and 0 bases from J, leaving 7 bases between. The CDR3 is 14 residues long. CDR1 is SGDLS, CDR2 YYNGEE, per germline.

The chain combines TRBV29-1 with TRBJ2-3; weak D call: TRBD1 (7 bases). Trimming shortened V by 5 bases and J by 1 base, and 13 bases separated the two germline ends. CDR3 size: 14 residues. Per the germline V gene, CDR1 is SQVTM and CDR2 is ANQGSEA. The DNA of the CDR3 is TGCAGCGTTTTAGGAGGGGGCGGCACAGATACGCAGTATTTT. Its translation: CSVLGGGGTDTQYF.

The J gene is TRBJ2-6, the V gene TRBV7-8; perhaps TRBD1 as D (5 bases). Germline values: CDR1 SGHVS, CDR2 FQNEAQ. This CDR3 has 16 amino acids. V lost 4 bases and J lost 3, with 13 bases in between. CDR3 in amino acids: CASSSQQVYGANVLTF. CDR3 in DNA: TGTGCCAGCAGCTCCCAACAGGTTTATGGGGCCAACGTCCTGACTTTC.

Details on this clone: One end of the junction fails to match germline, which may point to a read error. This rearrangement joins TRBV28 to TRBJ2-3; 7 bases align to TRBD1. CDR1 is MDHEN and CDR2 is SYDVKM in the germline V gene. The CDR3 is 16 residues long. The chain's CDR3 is CASSLGGPQTGNIRWF. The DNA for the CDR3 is TGTGCCAGCAGTTTAGGCGGACCCCAGACAGGGAACATTAGGTGGTTT.

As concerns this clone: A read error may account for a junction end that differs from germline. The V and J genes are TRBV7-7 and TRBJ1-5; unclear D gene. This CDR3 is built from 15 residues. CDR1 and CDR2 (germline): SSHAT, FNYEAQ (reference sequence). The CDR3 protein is CASSLKTLDGQPQHF. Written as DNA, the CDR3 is TGTGCTAGCAGCTTAAAAACTTTGGATGGTCAGCCCCAGCATTTT.

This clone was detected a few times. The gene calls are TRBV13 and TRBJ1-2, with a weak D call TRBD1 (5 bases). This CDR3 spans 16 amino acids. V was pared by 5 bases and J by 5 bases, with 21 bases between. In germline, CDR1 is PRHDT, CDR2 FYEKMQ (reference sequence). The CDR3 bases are TGTGCCAGCAGCCAGCTATGGGGGTCGTTTGAGTATGGCTACACCTTC. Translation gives CASSQLWGSFEYGYTF.

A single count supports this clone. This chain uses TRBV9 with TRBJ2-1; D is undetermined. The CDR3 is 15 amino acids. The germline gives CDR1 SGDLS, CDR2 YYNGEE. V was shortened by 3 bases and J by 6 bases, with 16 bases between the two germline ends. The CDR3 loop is CASSEGSPWGNEQFF. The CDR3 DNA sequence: TGTGCCAGCAGCGAGGGTTCTCCCTGGGGCAATGAGCAGTTCTTC.

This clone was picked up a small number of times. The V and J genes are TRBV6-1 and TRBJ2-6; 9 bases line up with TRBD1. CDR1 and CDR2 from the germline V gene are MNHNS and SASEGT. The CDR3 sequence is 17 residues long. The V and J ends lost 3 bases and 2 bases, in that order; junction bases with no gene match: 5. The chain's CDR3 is CASSEDRGFAGANVLTF. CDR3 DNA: TGTGCCAGCAGTGAGGACAGGGGATTCGCTGGGGCCAACGTCCTGACTTTC.

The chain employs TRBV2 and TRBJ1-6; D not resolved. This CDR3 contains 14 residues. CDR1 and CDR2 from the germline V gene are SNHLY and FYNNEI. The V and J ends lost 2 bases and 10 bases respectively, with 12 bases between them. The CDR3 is CASSEILVESPLHF. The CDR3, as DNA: TGTGCCAGCAGTGAAATCTTGGTCGAATCACCCCTCCACTTT.

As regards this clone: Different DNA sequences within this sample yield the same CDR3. CDR3 residues: CASSEGLSGANVLTF. Here the CDR3 DNA reads TGTGCCAGCAGTGAAGGTCTATCGGGGGCCAACGTCCTGACTTTC. The V gene is TRBV2, the J gene TRBJ2-6; D remains ambiguous. The CDR3 contains 15 residues. The V gene lost 1 base and the J gene lost 4 bases, with 8 bases spanning the gap. Germline loops: CDR1 SNHLY, CDR2 FYNNEI. Combining the CDR3 with reference TRBV2 and TRBJ2-6 gives the whole variable domain EPEVTQTPSHQVTQMGQEVILRCVPISNHLYFYWYRQILGQKVEFLVSFYNNEISEKSEIFDDQFSVERPDGSNFTLKIRSTKLEDSAMYFCASSEGLSGANVLTFGAGSRLTVL.

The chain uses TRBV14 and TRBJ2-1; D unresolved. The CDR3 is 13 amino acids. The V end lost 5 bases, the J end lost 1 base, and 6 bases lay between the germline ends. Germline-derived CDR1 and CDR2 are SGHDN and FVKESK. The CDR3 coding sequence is TGTGCCAGCAGCTCCCAGTCCTACAATGAGCAGTTCTTC. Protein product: CASSSQSYNEQFF.

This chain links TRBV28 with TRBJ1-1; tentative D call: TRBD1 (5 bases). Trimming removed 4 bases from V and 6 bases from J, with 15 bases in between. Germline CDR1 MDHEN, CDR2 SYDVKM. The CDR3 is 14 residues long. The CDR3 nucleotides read TGTGCCAGCAGTTCGGGGGGACGAAGCGCTGAAGCTTTCTTT. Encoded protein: CASSSGGRSAEAFF. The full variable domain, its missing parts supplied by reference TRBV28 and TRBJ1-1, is DVKVTQSSRYLVKRTGEKVFLECVQDMDHENMFWYRQDPGLGLRLIYFSYDVKMKEKGDIPEGYSVSREKKERFSLILESASTNQTSMYLCASSSGGRSAEAFFGQGTRLTVV.

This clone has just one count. The CDR3 DNA sequence: TGTGCCAGCAGCCAGCCCCCAGGGCGGCGAATCGAGCAGTACTTC. Protein sequence: CASSQPPGRRIEQYF. V is TRBV5-6 and J is TRBJ2-7; D is possibly TRBD1 (5 bases). This CDR3 spans 15 amino acids. The germline V gene has CDR1 SGHDT and CDR2 YYEEEE. V was cut by 4 bases and J by 6 bases, with 20 bases left in between.

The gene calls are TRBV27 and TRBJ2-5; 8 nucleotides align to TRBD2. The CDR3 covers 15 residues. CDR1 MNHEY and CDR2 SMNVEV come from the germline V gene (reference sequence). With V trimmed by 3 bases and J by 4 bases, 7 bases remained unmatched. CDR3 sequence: CASSFSGLVRETQYF. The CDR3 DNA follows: TGTGCCAGCAGTTTCTCGGGACTAGTCAGAGAGACCCAGTACTTC.

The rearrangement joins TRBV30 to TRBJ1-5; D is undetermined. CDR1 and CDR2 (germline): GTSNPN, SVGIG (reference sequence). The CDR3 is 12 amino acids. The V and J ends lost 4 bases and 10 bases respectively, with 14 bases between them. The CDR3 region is CAWNTDDLPQHF. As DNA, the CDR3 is TGTGCCTGGAATACTGACGATCTTCCCCAGCATTTT.

CDR3 bases: TGTGCCAGCAGTCCTAGCGGGACCGGGAATGAGCAGTTCTTC. This translates into CASSPSGTGNEQFF. The chain combines TRBV6-5 with TRBJ2-1; 9 bases line up with TRBD2. The CDR3 is 14 residues long. Germline CDR1 reads MNHEY; CDR2 reads SVGAGI. Losses at the gene ends were 5 bases for V and 7 bases for J; bases not matched to a gene: 6.

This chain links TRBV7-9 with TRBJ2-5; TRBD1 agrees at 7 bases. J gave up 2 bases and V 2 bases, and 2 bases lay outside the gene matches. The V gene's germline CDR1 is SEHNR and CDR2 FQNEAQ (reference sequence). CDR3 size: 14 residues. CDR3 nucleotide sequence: TGTGCCAGCAGCTTAAAGGGGGCACAAGAGACCCAGTACTTC. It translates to CASSLKGAQETQYF.

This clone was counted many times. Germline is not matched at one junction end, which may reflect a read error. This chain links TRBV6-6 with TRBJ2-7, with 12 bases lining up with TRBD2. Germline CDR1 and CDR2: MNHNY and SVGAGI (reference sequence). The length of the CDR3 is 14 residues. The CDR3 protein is CASSRLAGAYEQYF. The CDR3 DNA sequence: TGTGCCAGCAGTAGACTAGCGGGAGCCTATGAGCAGTACTTC.

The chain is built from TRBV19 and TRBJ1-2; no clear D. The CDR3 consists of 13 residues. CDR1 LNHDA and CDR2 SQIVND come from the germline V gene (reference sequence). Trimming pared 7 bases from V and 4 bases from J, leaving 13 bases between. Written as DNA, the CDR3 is TGTGCCAGTACTGTGGTGCGGGGCTATGGCTACACCTTC. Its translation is CASTVVRGYGYTF.